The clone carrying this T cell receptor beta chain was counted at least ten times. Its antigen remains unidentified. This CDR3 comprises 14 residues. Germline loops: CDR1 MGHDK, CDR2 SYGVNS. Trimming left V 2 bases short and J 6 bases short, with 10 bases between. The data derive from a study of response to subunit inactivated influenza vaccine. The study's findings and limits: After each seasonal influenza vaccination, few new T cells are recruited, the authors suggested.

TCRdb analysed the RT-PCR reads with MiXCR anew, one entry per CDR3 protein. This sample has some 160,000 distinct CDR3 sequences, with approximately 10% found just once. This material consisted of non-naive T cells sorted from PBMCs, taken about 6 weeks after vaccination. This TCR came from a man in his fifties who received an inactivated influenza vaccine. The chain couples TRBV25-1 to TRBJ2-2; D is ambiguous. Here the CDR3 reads CASSEGDRAGELFF. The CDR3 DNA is TGTGCCAGCAGTGAAGGGGATAGGGCCGGGGAGCTGTTTTTT.